A single sample gave rise to the 7 T cell receptor beta chains below, sequenced in a study of PD-1 blockade in classical Hodgkin lymphoma. Each patient experienced a relapse that followed autologous stem cell transplantation, and brentuximab vedotin exposure varied. Profiled with immunoSEQ multiplex PCR; TCRdb holds only in-frame clones, not every one. Seen here are 20,000 to 30,000 clones, roughly 80% observed once, and the top ten hold 8%. Sample: peripheral blood mononuclear cells (PBMCs), taken before the second cycle of nivolumab. The origin of the receptors is a human donor with classical Hodgkin lymphoma.

The chain has TRBV7-9 and TRBJ2-3; D unresolved. CDR3 length: 12 amino acids. Trimming left V 4 bases short and J 4 bases short, with 6 bases between. Germline CDR1 SEHNR, CDR2 FQNEAQ (reference sequence). CDR3 residues: CASSSLADTQYF. The CDR3 DNA follows: TGTGCCAGCAGCTCCCTAGCAGATACGCAGTATTTT.

The chain combines TRBV11-3 with TRBJ2-3, with a weak D call TRBD2 (5 bases). The CDR3 has 17 residues. V dropped 5 bases and J dropped 0 bases, with 18 bases sitting between them. The germline V gene encodes CDR1 SGHNT and CDR2 YENEEA. In nucleotides, the CDR3 is TGTGCCAGCAGCGAGGTCAGGATTTCGGGGAGCACAGATACGCAGTATTTT. It translates to CASSEVRISGSTDTQYF.

The V and J genes are TRBV30 and TRBJ2-1; TRBD1 matches 8 bases. J lost 6 bases, V lost 2 bases, and 12 bases had no gene match. Germline CDR1 and CDR2: GTSNPN and SVGIG (reference sequence). The CDR3 spans 16 residues. The CDR3 is CAWSSRGRASLNEQFF. CDR3 bases: TGTGCCTGGAGTTCCAGGGGGCGGGCCTCCCTCAATGAGCAGTTCTTC.

This sequence joins TRBV19 and TRBJ2-3, with TRBD2 matching 8 bases. V shed 5 bases, J shed 4 bases, and the junction held 8 bases outside the gene matches. Germline V lookup: CDR1 LNHDA, CDR2 SQIVND (reference sequence). This CDR3 region has 15 residues. The CDR3 loop reads CASSPSGRKSDTQYF. CDR3 in DNA: TGTGCCAGTAGTCCCAGCGGGAGAAAATCAGATACGCAGTATTTT.

This chain uses TRBV28 with TRBJ2-1; D is undetermined. The V gene lost 2 bases and the J gene lost 5 bases, with 4 bases spanning the gap. Germline V gene lookup returns CDR1 MDHEN and CDR2 SYDVKM. The CDR3 spans 12 residues. In DNA form, the CDR3 reads TGTGCCAGCAGTTTACTAAACAATGAGCAGTTCTTC. Protein: CASSLLNNEQFF.

The table lists this clone with a count of one. This chain links TRBV11-3 with TRBJ2-7; D is unclear. CDR3 length: 14 amino acids. Between the trimmed V and J ends, which lost 2 bases and 0 bases, there was a span of 8 bases. In germline, CDR1 is SGHNT, CDR2 YENEEA. CDR3 in amino acids: CASSLLSHSYEQYF. The DNA of the CDR3 is TGTGCCAGCAGCTTACTCAGCCACTCCTACGAGCAGTACTTC.

This sequence joins TRBV25-1 and TRBJ2-2; the D is unclear. V was pared by 5 bases and J by 3 bases, with 22 bases between. CDR1 and CDR2 from the germline V gene are MGHDK and SYGVNS. This CDR3 region has 18 residues. CDR3 protein: CASSNNPMVTTYTGELFF. The CDR3 DNA reads as TGTGCCAGCAGTAATAACCCAATGGTAACTACATACACCGGGGAGCTGTTTTTT.